This TCR beta chain was identified during a study of T-cell memory formation after mild COVID-19. TCRdb itself ran the 5' RACE reads through MiXCR, one entry per CDR3 protein. The sample yields hundreds of thousands of distinct CDR3 sequences, 19% seen once. Trimming pared 5 bases from V and 3 bases from J, leaving 14 bases between. The CDR3 runs to 15 residues. The V gene's germline CDR1 is MDHEN and CDR2 SYDVKM. Sequencing was performed on PBMCs or a T cell subset sorted from them (not recorded which). This chain links TRBV28 with TRBJ2-1; D might be TRBD2 (6 bases). This sequence originates from a man aged 18 to 29 who had mild COVID-19 (a few samples of this study predate the infection). Cell type and time point are not known. The CDR3 sequence is CASSPYTGGYNEQFF. The CDR3 bases are TGTGCCAGCAGTCCCTATACCGGGGGCTACAATGAGCAGTTCTTC. The entire variable domain, with the rest obtained from reference TRBV28 and TRBJ2-1, is as follows: DVKVTQSSRYLVKRTGEKVFLECVQDMDHENMFWYRQDPGLGLRLIYFSYDVKMKEKGDIPEGYSVSREKKERFSLILESASTNQTSMYLCASSPYTGGYNEQFFGPGTRLTVL.